The TCR beta chain described here comes from a study of T cells in Graves' hyperthyroidism and ophthalmopathy (dated by TCRdb to the late 2010s). For the study in its entirety: Peripheral blood was sampled at the time of initial diagnosis, prior to any treatment. A discovery cohort of roughly 100 patients, about 44 with Graves' ophthalmopathy and about 58 with stable Graves' hyperthyroidism, was used to find distinguishing TCR V-J signatures. An independent validation cohort of under 20 hyperthyroidism patients and over 15 patients who later progressed to ophthalmopathy tested prospective prediction of ophthalmopathy. The approximately 100 discovery patients were randomly divided into training and test sets at a 7:3 ratio. The study also compared thyroid tissue and blood T-cell repertoires from several Graves' hyperthyroidism patients. After sampling, hyperthyroidism patients received methimazole starting at 30 mg daily, and ophthalmopathy patients received high-dose intravenous methylprednisolone. The paper describes TCR Vbeta CDR3 sequencing of around 140 peripheral blood samples, made up of some 40 ophthalmopathy patients, around 78 hyperthyroidism patients and 17 progressor patients. What the authors observed across the whole study: In validation, progression to ophthalmopathy was predicted by the model with more than 65% sensitivity and 72% to 85% specificity, a median of approximately 7.1 months before onset. Ophthalmopathy was separated from stable hyperthyroidism by a 13 V-J signature model, with 87.88% sensitivity and roughly 84% specificity obtained in cross-validation and 80%/75% obtained in testing. Most expanded thyroid clonotypes (frequency above 0.001) were also detected in blood, suggesting blood repertoires may reflect thyroid immune responses. Sample size was not statistically predetermined, and blinding of investigators to group allocation was not performed.

In the case of this clonotype: There is no known antigen for this receptor. Nothing much larger sits one base from this clone, and base qualities are not available.

Amplification of TCR beta CDR3 regions was carried out from RNA transcripts. The first round of RT-PCR for the TCR CDR3 was performed with the HTBI primer set and the Qiagen OneStep RT-PCR kit. The libraries were constructed in a second round of multiplex PCR and then size-selected and purified. Libraries were sequenced paired-end with 100 bp reads on an Illumina HiSeq2000. The authors' pipeline ran thus. Raw data were processed with SOAPnuke, discarding reads with adapters, uncalled bases, mean Phred below 15, or no exact constant-primer or identifier match. COPE v1.2.5 was used to merge the high-quality paired reads, and each unique nucleotide sequence was defined as a clonotype. MiTCR v1.1 was used to align clonotypes to the IMGT TRBV, TRBD and TRBJ reference segments. The analysis included only V-J combinations with a frequency above 0.0001, which together covered around 99% of the repertoires. The TCS score was defined as the ratio of F50 (clonal expansion) to E x V (chaos), calculated using BLOSUM62-based TCRdist between CDR3 peptides within each V-J. Welch's t-statistics and random forest reduced around 510 V-J features to 13, which were used in a naive Bayes classifier (R e1071). The public reads were reprocessed in TCRdb via fastp at Q25 and MiXCR, keeping in-frame beta chains. For every CDR3 protein sequence, its rows merge into one entry that carries the most common genes and DNA. TCRdb's processing, not the authors', yielded these V and J calls. The sample table contains under 350,000 distinct CDR3 sequences; only one count was recorded for over 15% of them. Less than 70% of the sample lies in the top ten.

Ophthalmopathy patients had moderately to severely active disease, Clinical Activity Score of at least 3, NOSPECS grade of at least 4, and duration under 3 months. The study excluded patients with uncontrolled infections, other autoimmune diseases, pregnancy or lactation. Clinical symptoms, serum thyroxine and TRAb, thyroid ultrasound, and orbital computed tomography formed the basis for the diagnoses. Ficoll-Paque density gradient centrifugation was used to isolate PBMCs from 8 to 10 ml of fresh peripheral blood. Trizol reagent was used to extract total RNA, and RNA quality was then checked on an Agilent 2100 Bioanalyzer. Spanning cysteine to phenylalanine, the CDR3 consists of 15 amino acids. Only the CDR3 DNA stays, 45 bases, in frame from base 1. The V end gives up 2 bases and the J end 11 bases, leaving 13 bases in the junction not matched to a gene. Sequences MDHEN (CDR1) and SYDVKM (CDR2) are obtained from the germline V gene.

The sequence is built from TRBV28 and TRBJ2-5, and 8 bases in between align with TRBD1. Material: blood. The sequence came from a woman aged 55-70 years with Graves' ophthalmopathy. The nucleotide sequence is given as TGTGCCAGCAGTTTAAGACAGGGGTACCAAGAGAATCAGTACTTC. Its amino acids are CASSLRQGYQENQYF.